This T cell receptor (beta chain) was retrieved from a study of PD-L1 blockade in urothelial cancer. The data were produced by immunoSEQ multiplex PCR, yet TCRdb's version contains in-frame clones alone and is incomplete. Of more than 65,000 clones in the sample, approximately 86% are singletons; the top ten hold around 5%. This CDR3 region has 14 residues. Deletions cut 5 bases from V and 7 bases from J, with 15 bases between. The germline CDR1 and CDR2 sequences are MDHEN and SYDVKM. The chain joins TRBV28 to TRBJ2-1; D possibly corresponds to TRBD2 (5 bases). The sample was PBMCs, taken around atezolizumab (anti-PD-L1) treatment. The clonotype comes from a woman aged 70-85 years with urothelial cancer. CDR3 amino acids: CASSPATRPNEQFF. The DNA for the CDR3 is TGTGCCAGCAGTCCCGCTACTAGACCAAATGAGCAGTTCTTC.